This T cell receptor beta chain is from a study of metastatic and nonmetastatic thyroid tumors. Treatment of any kind had been given to no patient before thyroid surgery. Via MiXCR, TCRdb re-called the PCR reads. In the table there are around 36,000 clones, 25% to 35% of which are singletons. This clone was recorded many times. The sequenced material came from blood. This receptor was obtained from a female donor with papillary thyroid cancer or a benign thyroid nodule (not recorded which). Some clones in this sample may be carry-over from other donors' samples.

Here the CDR3 DNA reads TGTGCCAGCAAACTAGCGGGGTTCCAAGAGACCCAGTACTTC. Translation: CASKLAGFQETQYF. V gene TRBV6-2 or TRBV6-3 combines with J gene TRBJ2-5; 10 nucleotides align to TRBD2. This CDR3 has 14 residues. Unmatched junction bases numbered 3, after V lost 7 bases and J lost 1 base. The V gene's germline CDR1 is MNHEY and CDR2 SVGEGT.